In this sample, the clone carrying this T cell receptor (beta chain) turned up a few times. The data stem from a study of identifying expanded T cells in peripheral blood. Clones were sequenced by immunoSEQ multiplex PCR, and TCRdb holds only the in-frame ones, with some missing. The sample yields tens of thousands of clones, about 80% seen once. V lost 0 bases and J 7 bases, leaving 12 bases between the germline ends. The CDR3 runs to 15 residues. The germline gives CDR1 LNHNV, CDR2 YYDKDF (reference sequence). The sequence was obtained from a person aged 18 to 70 in good health. Sequencing was carried out using blood. This chain uses TRBV15 with TRBJ1-4; tentatively, D is TRBD1 (6 bases). The CDR3 nucleotides read TGTGCCACCAGCAGAGACAGGGGTTATAGTGAAAAACTGTTTTTT. It is translated as CATSRDRGYSEKLFF. Complete variable domain (other parts from reference TRBV15 and TRBJ1-4): DAMVIQNPRYQVTQFGKPVTLSCSQTLNHNVMYWYQQKSSQAPKLLFHYYDKDFNNEADTPDNFQSRRPNTSFCFLDIRSPGLGDTAMYLCATSRDRGYSEKLFFGSGTQLSVL.